The TCR beta chain described here comes from a study of blood T cell repertoires in COVID-19. On the study more broadly: Some COVID-19 samples were acute and others convalescent; all came from the United States, Italy and Spain.

Participants came from some 26 US areas, aged about 18 to 90 years. Membership in each cohort depended on participant-reported clinical history. Some clones are missing from TCRdb's copy, which holds only in-frame ones; the method was immunoSEQ multiplex PCR. The sample lists around 230,000 clones; around four fifths were seen once. The CDR3 runs to 15 residues. V was pared by 6 bases and J by 13 bases, with 13 bases of the junction left unmatched. Germline values: CDR1 MNHEY, CDR2 SVGAGI. This clone was detected a few times. The chain joins TRBV6-5 to TRBJ2-2, with 11 bases identical to TRBD2. The sample consisted of PBMCs or T cells enriched from blood (not recorded which). The TCR was taken from a man aged 35 to 55 who had recovered from COVID-19. DNA of the CDR3: TGTGCCAGCAGCACTATTGGGGTAGCGGGAGGGAGGCTGTTTTTT. Amino acid sequence: CASSTIGVAGGRLFF.